This record looks at one T cell receptor beta chain sequence and its context. Its antigen is not yet known. Base qualities are not recorded, but no much larger clone differs from it by a single base. Synthesis of TCR cDNA relied on 5'RACE template switching, a step that introduced a universal primer site along with unique molecular identifiers. Priming of cDNA synthesis was performed from both the TCR alpha and TCR beta constant segments. Libraries were amplified in two PCR steps, with sample barcodes and sequencing adapters added in the second step. Libraries were sequenced on Illumina HiSeq 2500 (2x100 bp) or NovaSeq (2x150 bp). In the original analysis: MIGEC was used to demultiplex reads and collapse the reads into UMI consensus sequences, and MiXCR was used for V(D)J alignment. Using edgeR on replicate PBMC samples, clonotypes were called vaccine-responding if FDR was below 0.01 and the log2 fold change was above 5 up to day 15. Bulk clonotypes were assigned CD4 or CD8 identity according to which sequenced CD4 or CD8 repertoire held them at higher abundance. TCRdb itself trimmed the public reads at Q25 with fastp, ran MiXCR and retained productive beta chains. Each entry merges the rows of one CDR3 protein and shows their most common DNA and genes. These V and J calls are TCRdb output, not the study's own analysis. This sample holds approximately 340,000 distinct CDR3 sequences; 8% to 10% were observed only once. The ten largest clones add up to about 20% of the sample.

The data are from a study of T cells after yellow fever vaccination (dated by TCRdb to between 2017 and 2020). About the investigation overall: The SMART-Seq v4 Ultra Low Input RNA kit was used to prepare libraries from fractions with low cell numbers. To track T-cell clones before and after primary and booster YFV17D yellow fever vaccination, bulk TCR alpha and beta repertoires were sequenced longitudinally. Two healthy male donors made up the cohort, one aged 18 to 29 years and the other aged 30 to 40 years. Blood was drawn at multiple timepoints before and after primary and secondary immunization, with bulk PBMC replicates and cell subsets isolated. The full study reports these points: Only a couple of donors were included in the study, so the extent to which the findings can be generalized is limited. A small share of clonotypes was detected in both CD4 and CD8 compartments, with the overlap likely arising from convergent recombination. Compared with the primary T-cell response, the secondary T-cell response was faster but weaker, reaching its peak on day 5 rather than on day 15. Most clones expanded after primary vaccination (approximately 95% of CD4 and 70% to 90% of CD8) were re-detected after the booster, suggesting that broad memory maintenance occurred. FACS-sorted repertoires could contain abundant contaminating clonotypes from the bulk population, so computational filtering was required.

The treatment or condition label of this sample denotes: live attenuated yellow fever vaccine strain. Two biological replicates of bulk PBMCs were collected at each blood-draw timepoint. A standard Ficoll-Paque protocol was used to isolate PBMCs from peripheral blood. TriZol was used to extract RNA from bulk PBMCs, from CD4 and CD8 fractions, and from dextramer-positive and dextramer-negative fractions. The germline V gene specifies SGHVS as CDR1 and FQNEAQ as CDR2. The CDR3 starts with the cysteine, ends with the phenylalanine, and has 16 residues. The DNA shown is the 48-base CDR3, in frame from base 1. V is cut back by 1 base and J by 7 bases, with 12 bases in the junction unmatched.

This specimen consisted of PBMCs, obtained on the day of the first yellow fever vaccination. The sequence came from a man younger than 35 who received the YFV17D yellow fever vaccine. The sequence joins TRBV7-8 to TRBJ1-2; TRBD1 agrees with 7 junctional bases. The CDR3 region has the sequence CASSLVGGEGGVGYTF. The DNA sequence reads TGTGCCAGCAGCTTAGTAGGGGGGGAAGGGGGCGTTGGCTACACCTTC.